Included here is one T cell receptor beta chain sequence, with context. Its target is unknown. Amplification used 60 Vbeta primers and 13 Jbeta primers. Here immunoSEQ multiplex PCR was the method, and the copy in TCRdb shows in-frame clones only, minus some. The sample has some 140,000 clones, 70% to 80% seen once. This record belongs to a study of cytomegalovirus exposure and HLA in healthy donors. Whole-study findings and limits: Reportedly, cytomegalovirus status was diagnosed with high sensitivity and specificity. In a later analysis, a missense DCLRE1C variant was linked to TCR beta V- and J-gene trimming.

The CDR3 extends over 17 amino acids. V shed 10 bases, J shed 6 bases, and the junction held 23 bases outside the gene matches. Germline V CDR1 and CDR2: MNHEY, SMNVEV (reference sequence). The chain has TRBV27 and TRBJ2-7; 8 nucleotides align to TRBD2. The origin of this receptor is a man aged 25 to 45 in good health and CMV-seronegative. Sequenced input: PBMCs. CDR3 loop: CATRNRSSGGPISEQYF. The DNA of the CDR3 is TGTGCCACCAGGAACAGGTCCTCGGGAGGGCCGATCAGCGAGCAGTACTTC.